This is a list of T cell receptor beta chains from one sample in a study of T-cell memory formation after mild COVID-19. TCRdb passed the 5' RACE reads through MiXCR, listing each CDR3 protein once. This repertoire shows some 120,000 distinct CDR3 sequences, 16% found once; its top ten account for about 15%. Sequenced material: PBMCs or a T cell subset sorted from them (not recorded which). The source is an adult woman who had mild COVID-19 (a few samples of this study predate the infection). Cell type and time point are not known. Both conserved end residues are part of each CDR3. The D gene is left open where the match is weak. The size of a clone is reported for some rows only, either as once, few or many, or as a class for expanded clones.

cdr3_nt: TGTGCCAGCAGCCGCTCGCACGGCGGGGGGGGCACCGGGGAGCTGTTTTTT
cdr3_aa: CASSRSHGGGGTGELFF
clone_size: few
v_call: TRBV11-2
d_call: TRBD2
j_call: TRBJ2-2

cdr3_nt: TGCGCCAGCAGCAAAACCGGGACAGGGTCCTACGAGCAGTACTTC
cdr3_aa: CASSKTGTGSYEQYF
clone_size: NA
v_call: TRBV4-1
d_call: TRBD1
j_call: TRBJ2-7

cdr3_nt: TGTGCCACCAGTGATTTCCCGGCTAGCGGGAGACATGAGCAGTTCTTC
cdr3_aa: CATSDFPASGRHEQFF
clone_size: few
v_call: TRBV24-1
d_call: TRBD2
j_call: TRBJ2-1

cdr3_nt: TGTGCCAGCACCCTCAACCTAGCGGCCGGCTACGAGCAGTACTTC
cdr3_aa: CASTLNLAAGYEQYF
clone_size: NA
v_call: TRBV6-2/TRBV6-3
d_call: TRBD2
j_call: TRBJ2-7

cdr3_nt: TGTGCCAGCAGTCAATCGGGACATCAGCATTTT
cdr3_aa: CASSQSGHQHF
clone_size: NA
v_call: TRBV12-3/TRBV12-4
d_call: NA
j_call: TRBJ1-5

cdr3_nt: TGCAGTGCTAAACGGCCTAGCGGCTACGAGCAGTACTTC
cdr3_aa: CSAKRPSGYEQYF
clone_size: NA
v_call: TRBV20-1
d_call: TRBD2
j_call: TRBJ2-7

cdr3_nt: TGCAGTGCCCCGTGGAGACGGGTAAACACTGAAGCTTTCTTT
cdr3_aa: CSAPWRRVNTEAFF
clone_size: few
v_call: TRBV20-1
d_call: NA
j_call: TRBJ1-1

cdr3_nt: TGTGCCAGCAGCCAGACAGGGGGCGCGTACGAGCAGTACTTC
cdr3_aa: CASSQTGGAYEQYF
clone_size: NA
v_call: TRBV7-9
d_call: TRBD1
j_call: TRBJ2-7

cdr3_nt: TGTGCCAGCAGTTACTCTGATACGCAGTATTTT
cdr3_aa: CASSYSDTQYF
clone_size: few
v_call: TRBV6-5
d_call: NA
j_call: TRBJ2-3

cdr3_nt: TGTGCCAGCAGCATCCGGGACAGCCTCACCGGGGAGCTGTTTTTT
cdr3_aa: CASSIRDSLTGELFF
clone_size: few
v_call: TRBV5-5
d_call: TRBD1
j_call: TRBJ2-2

cdr3_nt: TGTGCCAGCAGTGGAATAGCGGGGGGTTGGTTACGCGAGCAGTACTTC
cdr3_aa: CASSGIAGGWLREQYF
clone_size: few
v_call: TRBV6-5
d_call: TRBD2
j_call: TRBJ2-7

cdr3_nt: TGTGCCAGCAGTTCCAAAGGGGCAACCCTCCACTTT
cdr3_aa: CASSSKGATLHF
clone_size: NA
v_call: TRBV28
d_call: NA
j_call: TRBJ1-6

cdr3_nt: TGCAGTGCTAGAGGCTTTGGACAGGCCGGCTACGAGCAGTACTTC
cdr3_aa: CSARGFGQAGYEQYF
clone_size: few
v_call: TRBV20-1
d_call: TRBD1
j_call: TRBJ2-7

cdr3_nt: TGTGCCAGCAGCTGGACTAGCGGGGGGACAGATACGCAGTATTTT
cdr3_aa: CASSWTSGGTDTQYF
clone_size: few
v_call: TRBV5-4
d_call: TRBD2
j_call: TRBJ2-3

cdr3_nt: TGCGCCAGCAGCTTGGGGCAGGTTGATGAAAAACTGTTTTTT
cdr3_aa: CASSLGQVDEKLFF
clone_size: NA
v_call: TRBV5-1
d_call: NA
j_call: TRBJ1-4

cdr3_nt: TGCAGCGTTGGCATGGGGACCCAGTACTTC
cdr3_aa: CSVGMGTQYF
clone_size: few
v_call: TRBV29-1
d_call: NA
j_call: TRBJ2-5

cdr3_nt: TGTGCCAGCAGCTTGACTAGCGGGACTTACAATGAGCAGTTCTTC
cdr3_aa: CASSLTSGTYNEQFF
clone_size: many
v_call: TRBV7-9
d_call: TRBD2
j_call: TRBJ2-1

cdr3_nt: TGTGCCAGCAGCCCCCGGACAGGGCATCACACTGAAGCTTTCTTT
cdr3_aa: CASSPRTGHHTEAFF
clone_size: few
v_call: TRBV7-9
d_call: TRBD1
j_call: TRBJ1-1

cdr3_nt: TGTGCCAGCAGCGCCGTTGTTGGGCGGGGTGAGCAGTTCTTC
cdr3_aa: CASSAVVGRGEQFF
clone_size: NA
v_call: TRBV11-2
d_call: NA
j_call: TRBJ2-1

cdr3_nt: TGCAGTGCACGACTAGCGGGAGGGCGCGAGCAGTACTTC
cdr3_aa: CSARLAGGREQYF
clone_size: few
v_call: TRBV20-1
d_call: TRBD2
j_call: TRBJ2-7

cdr3_nt: TGTGCCAGCAGTTCGACTAGCCCGAGCTCCTACAATGAGCAGTTCTTC
cdr3_aa: CASSSTSPSSYNEQFF
clone_size: NA
v_call: TRBV6-2/TRBV6-3
d_call: TRBD2
j_call: TRBJ2-1

cdr3_nt: TGTGCCAGCAGCTTAGGATCGGCAGTCAATCGGAATACGCAGTATTTT
cdr3_aa: CASSLGSAVNRNTQYF
clone_size: NA
v_call: TRBV7-6
d_call: NA
j_call: TRBJ2-3

cdr3_nt: TGTGCCAGCAGCCAAGACTGGGACGAGCAGTACTTC
cdr3_aa: CASSQDWDEQYF
clone_size: few
v_call: TRBV14
d_call: NA
j_call: TRBJ2-7

cdr3_nt: TGTGCCAGTAGTATGACAGGGAATTTAGGCTACACCTTC
cdr3_aa: CASSMTGNLGYTF
clone_size: few
v_call: TRBV19
d_call: TRBD1
j_call: TRBJ1-2

cdr3_nt: TGTGCCAGCAGTTACGATGGGACAGTGGGGGAAGCTTTCTTT
cdr3_aa: CASSYDGTVGEAFF
clone_size: NA
v_call: TRBV6-2/TRBV6-3
d_call: TRBD1
j_call: TRBJ1-1

cdr3_nt: TGCAGCGTTGAAAGAGGAGGCCCCCCAGATACGCAGTATTTT
cdr3_aa: CSVERGGPPDTQYF
clone_size: NA
v_call: TRBV29-1
d_call: NA
j_call: TRBJ2-3

cdr3_nt: TGTGCCAGCAGCTTACCCGGGACAGGGATGTACAATGAGCAGTTCTTC
cdr3_aa: CASSLPGTGMYNEQFF
clone_size: NA
v_call: TRBV13
d_call: TRBD1
j_call: TRBJ2-1

cdr3_nt: TGCGCCAGCAGCCCCAGGGGGGACACTGAAGCTTTCTTT
cdr3_aa: CASSPRGDTEAFF
clone_size: many
v_call: TRBV5-1
d_call: TRBD1
j_call: TRBJ1-1

cdr3_nt: TGTGCCAGCAGTTTCGTTGGAGCACCCAACACTGAAGCTTTCTTT
cdr3_aa: CASSFVGAPNTEAFF
clone_size: many
v_call: TRBV12-3/TRBV12-4
d_call: NA
j_call: TRBJ1-1

cdr3_nt: TGTGCCACCAGCACGGACAGGCGATACGAGCAGTACTTC
cdr3_aa: CATSTDRRYEQYF
clone_size: few
v_call: TRBV15
d_call: TRBD1
j_call: TRBJ2-7

cdr3_nt: TGCGCCAGCAGTCAATCGTGGACTAGCGGGACTCGCTACGAGCAGTACTTC
cdr3_aa: CASSQSWTSGTRYEQYF
clone_size: NA
v_call: TRBV23-1
d_call: TRBD2
j_call: TRBJ2-7